These T cell receptor beta chains were read from a single sample in a study of blood T cell repertoires in COVID-19. TCRdb's copy holds only in-frame clones and misses some; the assay was immunoSEQ multiplex PCR. There are a few hundred thousand clones in the sample; around nine tenths occur only once, and about 2.9% lies in the top ten. The sample consisted of peripheral blood. These receptors all come from a human donor in a cohort sampled during active COVID-19. Both conserved end residues are part of each CDR3. Fields, in order: clone size, J gene, D gene, V gene, CDR3 DNA, CDR3 protein. A D gene is named only where the DNA matches it firmly. Rows give clone size only sometimes, using once, few, many, or a class for an expanded clone.

NA | TRBJ1-1 | TRBD1 | TRBV30 | TGTGCCTGGAGTGGTCTCGACAGGGGGGACACTGAAGCTTTCTTT | CAWSGLDRGDTEAFF
few | TRBJ1-4 | NA | TRBV3-1/TRBV3-2 | TGTGCCAGCAGCCAAGGAGGCAGGGCCCTGTTTTTT | CASSQGGRALFF
NA | TRBJ2-7 | NA | TRBV19 | TGTGCCAGTAGTGTGGGCTTCAGCTCCTACGAGCAGTACTTC | CASSVGFSSYEQYF
NA | TRBJ1-6 | NA | TRBV5-1 | TGCGCCAGCAGCCCTAGCGAGCAGGAGTCACCCCTCCACTTT | CASSPSEQESPLHF
NA | TRBJ1-3 | NA | TRBV7-9 | TGTGCCAGCAGCTTACTCAGGGCCCTCGGAAACACCATATATTTT | CASSLLRALGNTIYF
NA | TRBJ2-3 | TRBD1 | TRBV4-1 | TGCGCCAGCAGCCGTAAGGTTAGGCGAGGGGGCGACACAGATACGCAGTATTTT | CASSRKVRRGGDTDTQYF
once | TRBJ1-5 | NA | TRBV6-4 | TGTGCCAGCAGCTACGAGGTGGATCAGCCCCAGCATTTT | CASSYEVDQPQHF
NA | TRBJ2-1 | TRBD2 | TRBV9 | TGTGCCAGCAGCCGGGAGGGATACAATGAGCAGTTCTTC | CASSREGYNEQFF
NA | TRBJ2-3 | TRBD1 | TRBV5-1 | TGCGCCAGCAGCTATAGAGGCAGGGGGACAGATACGCAGTATTTT | CASSYRGRGTDTQYF
few | TRBJ1-1 | NA | TRBV21-1 | TGTGCCAGCAGCACCCGGGACAGGGGGCCGAACACTGAAGCTTTCTTT | CASSTRDRGPNTEAFF
NA | TRBJ2-3 | TRBD2 | TRBV29-1 | TGCAGCGGAGGACTAGCGGAGACAGATACGCAGTATTTT | CSGGLAETDTQYF
NA | TRBJ1-5 | NA | TRBV30 | TGTGCCTGGAGTGGAAACAGGCTATATCAGCCCCAGCATTTT | CAWSGNRLYQPQHF
NA | TRBJ2-5 | TRBD2 | TRBV6-5 | TGTGCCAGCAGTTACTCGACTAGCGCCCAAGAGACCCAGTACTTC | CASSYSTSAQETQYF
NA | TRBJ2-1 | NA | TRBV5-7 | TGTGCCAGCCGCGAAAGACTAGTCCCCAGCAATGAGCAGTTCTTC | CASRERLVPSNEQFF
NA | TRBJ2-7 | TRBD2 | TRBV6-5 | TGTGCCAGCAGTCCAACTAGCGGTGCGTACGAGCAGTACTTC | CASSPTSGAYEQYF
NA | TRBJ2-5 | TRBD1 | TRBV11-2 | TGTGCCAGCAGCTCAGGGGGCACTGGTGAGACCCAGTACTTC | CASSSGGTGETQYF
NA | TRBJ2-7 | NA | TRBV30 | TGTGCCGGAAAAGGGGGGGCCTACGAGCAGTACTTC | CAGKGGAYEQYF
NA | TRBJ2-3 | TRBD2 | TRBV18 | TGTGCCAGCTCGACCATAGCGGGGGGGAGCACAGATACGCAGTATTTT | CASSTIAGGSTDTQYF
NA | TRBJ2-7 | NA | TRBV6-5 | TGTGCCAGCAGTCGGTCAGGGGCTGGCTCCTACGAGCAGTACTTC | CASSRSGAGSYEQYF
NA | TRBJ1-6 | TRBD1 | TRBV28 | TGTGCCAGCACCGGCGGGACAGTCGATTCACCCCTCCACTTT | CASTGGTVDSPLHF
NA | TRBJ2-1 | NA | TRBV5-1 | TGCGCCAGCAGCTCCCAACCGGGATCCAATGAGCAGTTCTTC | CASSSQPGSNEQFF
NA | TRBJ2-5 | NA | TRBV24-1 | TGTGCCACCAGTGTCTCTTCAAGCGAGACCCAGTACTTC | CATSVSSSETQYF
NA | TRBJ2-7 | TRBD1 | TRBV19 | TGTGCCAGTGGGACAGGGATCTACGAGCAGTACTTC | CASGTGIYEQYF
once | TRBJ2-1 | NA | TRBV15 | TGTGCCACCAGCACGCGAGGCGAATCCTACAATGAGCAGTTCTTC | CATSTRGESYNEQFF
few | TRBJ1-1 | NA | TRBV28 | TGTGCCACCCACTCCTCCGAAGCTTTCTTT | CATHSSEAFF
few | TRBJ2-7 | TRBD1 | TRBV7-9 | TGTGCCAGCAGCTTAGGTTACAGGGGGCACGACGAGCAGTACTTC | CASSLGYRGHDEQYF
NA | TRBJ2-5 | TRBD1 | TRBV7-3 | TGTGCCAGCAGCCTCGCCGGGACAGGGGGCGAGACCCAGTACTTC | CASSLAGTGGETQYF
once | TRBJ2-2 | NA | TRBV11-3 | TGTGCCAGCAGCTCGCTTTCTAAAACCGGGGAGCTGTTTTTT | CASSSLSKTGELFF
NA | TRBJ2-5 | TRBD2 | TRBV6-1 | TGTGCCAGCAGTGAATACCGAGCGGGAGGGCCTTTGGAGACCCAGTACTTC | CASSEYRAGGPLETQYF
NA | TRBJ2-3 | NA | TRBV24-1 | TGTGCCACCAGTGACCCAATCAGAGATACGCAGTATTTT | CATSDPIRDTQYF
NA | TRBJ2-2 | NA | TRBV3-1/TRBV3-2 | TGTGCCAGCACTACCGGACTACCCAACACCGGGGAGCTGTTTTTT | CASTTGLPNTGELFF
NA | TRBJ2-1 | NA | TRBV2 | TGTGCCAGCAGTGATAGGGGGATCTCCTACAATGAGCAGTTCTTC | CASSDRGISYNEQFF
once | TRBJ2-7 | TRBD1 | TRBV7-3 | TGTGCCAGCAGCCATGGGACAGGGTCAGGAGAGCAGTACTTC | CASSHGTGSGEQYF
NA | TRBJ1-5 | NA | TRBV7-2 | TGTGCCAGCAGCCTTGGGAGGGACGGCAATCAGCCCCAGCATTTT | CASSLGRDGNQPQHF
NA | TRBJ1-2 | NA | TRBV28 | TGTGCCAGCAGTTTAGCAGGGGAGGGCCTCGTTAACTATGGCTACACCTTC | CASSLAGEGLVNYGYTF
NA | TRBJ2-7 | TRBD2 | TRBV19 | TGTGCCAGTAGTCGGCAGGGGCTTAGCGGGAGAGGAACCGAGCAGTACTTC | CASSRQGLSGRGTEQYF
NA | TRBJ2-3 | TRBD1 | TRBV2 | TGTGCCAGCAGAACTCCCGGGACAGGGGGTTTAAGATACACAGATACGCAGTATTTT | CASRTPGTGGLRYTDTQYF
few | TRBJ1-6 | NA | TRBV3-1/TRBV3-2 | TGTGCCAGCAGCCCAAGCGCGGGGGATTCACCCCTCCACTTT | CASSPSAGDSPLHF
NA | TRBJ1-3 | NA | TRBV24-1 | TGTGCCACCAGTGATTCCCACCGACCGACAGGCCGGGCCACGGGGGGCACCATATATTTT | CATSDSHRPTGRATGGTIYF
NA | TRBJ1-6 | TRBD1 | TRBV30 | TGTGCCTGGAGTTCACGACAGGGAGATTCACCCCTCCACTTT | CAWSSRQGDSPLHF
NA | TRBJ2-1 | NA | TRBV5-6 | TGTGCCAGCAGCTTGGTTCAGGGCTACAATGAGCAGTTCTTC | CASSLVQGYNEQFF
NA | TRBJ1-4 | TRBD1 | TRBV3-1/TRBV3-2 | TGTGCCAGCAGCCAACCCGGGACAGGGAATGAAAAACTGTTTTTT | CASSQPGTGNEKLFF
NA | TRBJ1-1 | NA | TRBV4-1 | TGCGCCAGCAGCCAAGAATTGAACAGGGAAGCTTTCTTT | CASSQELNREAFF
NA | TRBJ2-1 | TRBD2 | TRBV6-2/TRBV6-3 | TGTGCCAGCAGTTACTTGGCTAGCGGGAGTGGTGAGCAGTTCTTC | CASSYLASGSGEQFF
few | TRBJ2-7 | TRBD1 | TRBV15 | TGTGCCACCAGCCGATACCGGGACAGGGACCACGAGCAGTACTTC | CATSRYRDRDHEQYF
NA | TRBJ2-7 | NA | TRBV11-3 | TGTGCCAGCAGCTCCATGGCAGGATACGAGCAGTACTTC | CASSSMAGYEQYF
NA | TRBJ2-2 | TRBD2 | TRBV30 | TGTGCCTGGGGGGGGGAGGGTAGCGGGGGCACCGGGGAGCTGTTTTTT | CAWGGEGSGGTGELFF